This paragraph reports one T cell receptor (beta chain). The antigen remains undetermined. The entry originates in a study of siplizumab effects on memory and regulatory T cells. Study results and limitations: Apparently key alloresponse contributors, naive T cells also seemed more diverse than memory cells. Significantly reduced by siplizumab was the cumulative frequency of alloreactive sequences, namely those traceable to unstimulated CD4+ memory cells.

Each sample yielded roughly 92,000 assayed TCR templates. The repertoire was sequenced with immunoSEQ multiplex PCR; TCRdb's copy has only in-frame clones and lacks some. The table includes 99,000 or so clones, around 94% detected once. The sequence was obtained from a human donor in good health. Source material: non-Treg CD4+ T cells sorted from blood.

The CDR3 nucleotides are TGTGCCAGCAGCTGCTTAATACACCGTTTTAATGAAAAACTGTTTTTT. Translation: CASSCLIHRFNEKLFF. The genes are TRBV11-3 and TRBJ1-4; D call uncertain. Germline lookup yields CDR1 SGHNT and CDR2 YENEEA. Trimming removed 4 bases at V and 4 bases at J, with 16 bases between. CDR3 length equals 16 residues.